There are many counts of the clone carrying this T cell receptor beta chain. The data were taken from a study of quantifying T cell responses using KT2 cells. Overall study context: cDNA was made from DNase-treated RNA using alpha and beta constant primers.

KT2, a clone with a known TCR, was spiked into unfractionated PBMC. CDR3 length: 18 amino acids. The V gene lost 0 bases and the J gene lost 2 bases, with 18 bases spanning the gap. Looked up from germline, CDR1 is SGHRS and CDR2 is YFSETQ. Each cDNA got a UMI-containing oligo ligated at its 3' end. First-round PCR used around 4 cycles and beta primers RC1.1 and RC1.2 covering TRBC1 and TRBC2. TCRdb redid the calling of the UMI-ligation and nested PCR reads with MiXCR, one entry per CDR3 protein. The sample consists of some 50,000 distinct CDR3 sequences, 11% of them appearing once. The rearrangement uses TRBV5-1 and TRBJ1-3; weak D call: TRBD1 (5 bases). The TCR sequence derives from a human donor. Sample: PBMCs spiked with cells of the T cell clone KT2. The CDR3 is CASSLGQTVQVPGNTIYF. The CDR3 DNA reads TGCGCCAGCAGCTTGGGACAGACCGTTCAGGTTCCTGGAAACACCATATATTTT.